What follows are 23 T cell receptor beta chains derived from one specimen sequenced in a study of OX40 agonist ivuxolimab in advanced cancers. Using immunoSEQ multiplex PCR, the repertoire was profiled, and TCRdb retains in-frame clones only, with some absent. The table lists about 72,000 clones, roughly 87% of them singletons, with 11% in the top ten. This material consisted of CD4+ or CD8+ T cells sorted from blood, taken in a trial of the OX40 agonist ivuxolimab. Receptors originate from an adult with an advanced solid tumor such as melanoma, head and neck, liver or kidney cancer.

V and J are TRBV11-2 and TRBJ2-4; D is ambiguous. The CDR3 runs to 15 residues. Deletions cut 5 bases from V and 0 bases from J, with 11 bases between. CDR1 and CDR2 from the germline V gene are SGHAT and FQNNGV. CDR3 loop: CASSTWALAKNIQYF. CDR3 coding DNA: TGTGCCAGCAGCACCTGGGCTCTAGCCAAAAACATTCAGTACTTC. Variable domain in full (rest from reference TRBV11-2 and TRBJ2-4): EAGVAQSPRYKIIEKRQSVAFWCNPISGHATLYWYQQILGQGPKLLIQFQNNGVVDDSQLPKDRFSAERLKGVDSTLKIQPAKLEDSAVYLCASSTWALAKNIQYFGAGTRLSVL.

The CDR3 reads CASSPWEQGNTEAFF. The CDR3 bases are TGTGCCAGCAGCCCTTGGGAACAGGGGAACACTGAAGCTTTCTTT. The chain recombines TRBV27 with TRBJ1-1, with a weak D call TRBD1 (6 bases). CDR1 is MNHEY, CDR2 SMNVEV, per germline (reference sequence). V was clipped by 6 bases and J by 1 base, with 15 bases between them. There are 15 residues in the CDR3.

The rearrangement links TRBV16 to TRBJ2-7, with D possibly being TRBD1 or TRBD2 (7 bases each). Germline V gene lookup returns CDR1 KGHSY and CDR2 FQNENV. CDR3 length: 15 amino acids. V shed 5 bases and J shed 2 bases, with 16 bases lying between them. CDR3 sequence (DNA): TGTGCCAGCAGCAAAGGGAGGGGGCACACCTACGAGCAGTACTTC. It encodes CASSKGRGHTYEQYF.

This chain uses TRBV5-1 with TRBJ2-5, with 8 bases matching TRBD2. This CDR3 has 15 amino acids. Germline trimming cut 1 base from V and 1 base from J; bases unmatched to any gene: 3. Germline V CDR1 and CDR2: SGHRS, YFSETQ. CDR3 amino acids: CASSLTGTSQETQYF. CDR3 coding DNA: TGCGCCAGCAGCTTGACCGGGACTAGCCAAGAGACCCAGTACTTC.

The J gene is TRBJ1-6, the V gene TRBV5-1; no clear D gene. The CDR3 sequence is 12 residues long. Trimming took 8 bases from V and 5 from J, leaving 8 bases between them. Germline V gene lookup returns CDR1 SGHRS and CDR2 YFSETQ. The CDR3 bases are TGCGCCAGTCGGAGTGATAATTCACCCCTCCACTTT. Protein: CASRSDNSPLHF.

The rearrangement uses TRBV7-2 and TRBJ1-1; no definite D call. Germline CDR1 and CDR2: SGHTA and FQGNSA. The CDR3 loop spans 13 amino acids. Trimming stripped 5 bases from V and 5 bases from J, with 12 bases between. The CDR3 nucleotides are TGTGCCAGCAGCCCAGCTGGTGGGACTGAAGCTTTCTTT. Its translation: CASSPAGGTEAFF.

V and J are TRBV10-3 and TRBJ1-4, with 12 positions matching TRBD1. Germline V gene lookup returns CDR1 ENHRY and CDR2 SYGVKD. Unmatched junction bases numbered 4, after V lost 4 bases and J lost 7 bases. The CDR3 runs 15 residues. CDR3: CAISGGQGASEKLFF. The CDR3 nucleotides are TGTGCCATCAGTGGGGGACAGGGGGCGAGTGAAAAACTGTTTTTT.

The rearrangement links TRBV28 to TRBJ1-1, with 7 nucleotides matching TRBD1. Germline trimming cut 5 bases from V and 4 bases from J; bases unmatched to any gene: 10. This CDR3 region has 15 residues. Germline lookup yields CDR1 MDHEN and CDR2 SYDVKM. This CDR3 is CASSENRGFGTEAFF. The CDR3 DNA follows: TGTGCCAGCAGTGAAAACAGGGGTTTTGGCACTGAAGCTTTCTTT.

The gene calls are TRBV6-1 and TRBJ1-2; no clear D. Germline V CDR1 and CDR2: MNHNS, SASEGT. This CDR3 is built from 15 residues. Trimming pared 2 bases from V and 1 base from J, leaving 11 bases between. CDR3 residues: CASSENVRVNYGYTF. For the CDR3, the DNA is TGTGCCAGCAGTGAAAATGTCAGAGTTAACTATGGCTACACCTTC.

This clone was seen only once. The rearrangement links TRBV15 to TRBJ1-1; 7 bases map to TRBD1. Looked up from germline, CDR1 is LNHNV and CDR2 is YYDKDF (reference sequence). The trim removed 2 bases at V and 1 base at J, leaving 4 bases unmatched. This CDR3 comprises 15 residues. The CDR3 is CATSRTRTGNTEAFF. The DNA of the CDR3 is TGTGCCACCAGCAGAACAAGGACAGGGAACACTGAAGCTTTCTTT.

This chain links TRBV7-4 with TRBJ1-5; no definite D call. The CDR3 has 18 amino acids. Trimming left V 1 base short and J 0 bases short, with 16 bases between. Germline values: CDR1 SGHVT, CDR2 SQSDAQ. The DNA of the CDR3 is TGTGCCAGCAGCTTAGTTACCAGAGCCCCCTTTAGCAATCAGCCCCAGCATTTT. Protein: CASSLVTRAPFSNQPQHF.

The genes are TRBV9 and TRBJ2-6, with D unclear. This CDR3 comprises 15 residues. Trimming stripped 2 bases from V and 0 bases from J, with 6 bases between. Germline V CDR1 and CDR2: SGDLS, YYNGEE. The CDR3 spells CASSVGSSGANVLTF. The CDR3 region has the DNA TGTGCCAGCAGCGTGGGTAGCTCTGGGGCCAACGTCCTGACTTTC.

Points on this clone: Germline is not matched at one junction end, which may reflect a read error. The gene calls are TRBV2 and TRBJ1-1, with 8 bases aligning to TRBD1. The CDR3 runs to 14 residues. The germline V gene encodes CDR1 SNHLY and CDR2 FYNNEI. DNA of the CDR3: TGTGCCAGCAATACCCTCCAGGACAGGGTAGGGACGGGATTT. It specifies CASNTLQDRVGTGF.

The CDR3 coding sequence is TGTGCCAGCAGCCAGTCTACACCAGGAGATACGCAGTATTTT. This codes for CASSQSTPGDTQYF. The chain combines TRBV5-4 with TRBJ2-3, with unresolved D. Trimming pared 4 bases from V and 5 bases from J, leaving 14 bases between. The length of the CDR3 is 14 residues. Germline lookup yields CDR1 SGHNT and CDR2 YYREEE (reference sequence).

The V gene is TRBV5-6, the J gene TRBJ2-6; 8 bases are shared with TRBD1. The CDR3 length is 17 residues. Trimming took 6 bases from V and 4 from J; bases not matched to a gene: 12. From germline, CDR1 is SGHDT and CDR2 YYEEEE. Here the CDR3 reads CASTTVQGGLGANVLTF. DNA for the CDR3: TGTGCCAGCACCACGGTACAGGGGGGTCTAGGGGCCAACGTCCTGACTTTC.

The V call is TRBV27, the J call TRBJ2-1; D gene unclear. Looked up from germline, CDR1 is MNHEY and CDR2 is SMNVEV (reference sequence). The CDR3 loop spans 13 amino acids. V lost 0 bases and J 7 bases, leaving 7 bases between the germline ends. CDR3 loop: CASSLSAGNEQFF. In nucleotides, the CDR3 is TGTGCCAGCAGTTTATCGGCCGGGAATGAGCAGTTCTTC.

V is TRBV6-6 and J is TRBJ2-3, with a possible D match to TRBD2 (7 bases). Germline V CDR1 and CDR2: MNHNY, SVGAGI (reference sequence). This CDR3 region has 13 residues. Trimming removed 11 bases from V and 2 bases from J, with 14 bases in between. The CDR3 nucleotides are TGTGCCTTCAAAGGGGGGGCCACAGATACGCAGTATTTT. Amino acid sequence: CAFKGGATDTQYF.

The chain combines TRBV7-2 with TRBJ1-3, with D possibly being TRBD1 (5 bases). The V end lost 5 bases, the J end lost 4 bases, and 12 bases lay between the germline ends. CDR1 is SGHTA and CDR2 is FQGNSA in the germline V gene. The CDR3 is made up of 14 amino acids. CDR3 sequence reads: CASSGTASGNTIYF. CDR3 nucleotide sequence: TGTGCCAGCAGCGGGACGGCGTCAGGAAACACCATATATTTT.

The CDR3 protein is CASSYGGSGANVLTF. CDR3 DNA sequence: TGTGCCAGCAGTTACGGGGGCTCTGGGGCCAACGTCCTGACTTTC. The V and J genes are TRBV6-5 and TRBJ2-6; either TRBD1 or TRBD2 may supply D (5 bases each). The CDR3 extends over 15 amino acids. Per the germline V gene, CDR1 is MNHEY and CDR2 is SVGAGI. The V gene lost 2 bases and the J gene lost 0 bases, with 5 bases spanning the gap.

CDR3: CASSSTSGGSQETQYF. The CDR3 DNA sequence: TGTGCCAGCAGCTCGACTAGCGGGGGGAGCCAAGAGACCCAGTACTTC. V is TRBV7-8 and J is TRBJ2-5; the match to TRBD2 covers 13 bases. The germline V gene has CDR1 SGHVS and CDR2 FQNEAQ. Unmatched junction bases numbered 3, after V lost 4 bases and J lost 1 base. The CDR3 consists of 16 residues.

This chain connects TRBV18 to TRBJ2-5; D unclear. From germline, CDR1 is KGHSH and CDR2 LQKENI. The length of the CDR3 is 15 residues. V dropped 2 bases and J dropped 3 bases, with 13 bases sitting between them. The CDR3 DNA follows: TGTGCCAGCTCACCAGGTCTTGGTGCAGAAGAGACCCAGTACTTC. Translation: CASSPGLGAEETQYF.

This clone was observed a handful of times. CDR3 loop: CASSTGTGINEQFF. The CDR3 coding sequence is TGTGCCAGCAGCACCGGGACAGGTATCAATGAGCAGTTCTTC. This chain connects TRBV7-9 to TRBJ2-1, with 8 bases lining up with TRBD1. Losses at the gene ends were 5 bases for V and 6 bases for J; bases not matched to a gene: 6. Germline CDR1 reads SEHNR; CDR2 reads FQNEAQ (reference sequence). CDR3 length equals 14 residues.

The gene calls are TRBV15 and TRBJ1-2; TRBD1 aligns across 7 bases. The CDR3 loop spans 15 amino acids. The ends lost 1 base at V and 0 bases at J; junction bases unmatched: 2. CDR1 is LNHNV, CDR2 YYDKDF, per germline (reference sequence). This chain's CDR3 is CATSRADRANYGYTF. In nucleotides, the CDR3 is TGTGCCACCAGCAGAGCCGACAGGGCTAACTATGGCTACACCTTC.